The next 18 T cell receptor beta chains were all read from a single sample in a study of T-cell memory formation after mild COVID-19. TCRdb re-called the 5' RACE reads with MiXCR, one entry per CDR3 protein. The sample holds fewer than 140,000 distinct CDR3 sequences, over 15% seen once. Sequences were obtained from PBMCs or a T cell subset sorted from them (not recorded which). These receptors were obtained from an adult woman who had mild COVID-19 (a few samples of this study predate the infection). Cell type and time point are not known.

This clonotype was seen a handful of times. The gene calls are TRBV10-3 and TRBJ1-5; D may be TRBD1 (5 bases). Germline-derived CDR1 and CDR2 are ENHRY and SYGVKD. This CDR3 contains 13 residues. The germline V and J ends were trimmed by 11 bases and 1 base, with 12 bases remaining between them. The DNA of the CDR3 is TGTGCCGCCGCCGGGGACAGCAATCAGCCCCAGCATTTT. Amino acid sequence: CAAAGDSNQPQHF.

This clonotype was found a few times. The chain carries TRBV20-1 and TRBJ2-1; D may be TRBD2 (6 bases). V lost 2 bases and J 7 bases, leaving 15 bases between the germline ends. The CDR3 is 14 residues long. Germline lookup yields CDR1 DFQATT and CDR2 SNEGSKA (reference sequence). CDR3 in DNA: TGCAGTGCTAGACCCGGGACTGCAATAAATGAGCAGTTCTTC. Its protein product is CSARPGTAINEQFF.

This clonotype was recorded a few times. The chain carries TRBV9 and TRBJ1-2; D is undetermined. Germline loops: CDR1 SGDLS, CDR2 YYNGEE. V was shortened by 0 bases and J by 0 bases, with 9 bases between the two germline ends. CDR3 length: 15 residues. CDR3 loop: CASSVGRMPNYGYTF. The CDR3 nucleotides read TGTGCCAGCAGCGTAGGGAGGATGCCTAACTATGGCTACACCTTC.

The chain links TRBV12-3 or TRBV12-4 to TRBJ1-5; the D is unclear. Between the trimmed V and J ends, which lost 4 bases and 2 bases, there was a span of 15 bases. The CDR3 is 16 residues long. The CDR3 region is CASSSGYGNGNQPQHF. CDR3 nucleotides: TGTGCCAGCAGTTCGGGGTACGGGAACGGCAATCAGCCCCAGCATTTT.

The V call is TRBV25-1, the J call TRBJ2-7; D possibly corresponds to TRBD2 (6 bases). CDR3 size: 14 residues. The germline CDR1 and CDR2 sequences are MGHDK and SYGVNS. V lost 3 bases to trimming and J lost 0 bases, with 9 bases between them. CDR3 nucleotides: TGTGCCAGCAGTGAGGCGGGATACTCCTACGAGCAGTACTTC. It translates to CASSEAGYSYEQYF.

The chain uses TRBV30 and TRBJ1-2; D perhaps matches TRBD1 (5 bases). The CDR3 runs to 13 residues. Germline values: CDR1 GTSNPN, CDR2 SVGIG (reference sequence). Between the trimmed V and J ends, which lost 1 base and 4 bases, there was a span of 10 bases. The CDR3 spells CAWSDDDSYGYTF. The CDR3 region has the DNA TGTGCCTGGAGTGACGACGACAGCTATGGCTACACCTTC.

This sequence joins TRBV4-1 and TRBJ2-1; 11 bases fit TRBD2. After removal of 1 base from V and 8 bases from J, the junction contained 4 bases not matched to a gene. The CDR3 is 15 amino acids. Germline V gene lookup returns CDR1 MGHRA and CDR2 YSYEKL. CDR3 nucleotide sequence: TGCGCCAGCAGCCAAGTTGGACTAGCGGGCGATGAGCAGTTCTTC. Encoded protein: CASSQVGLAGDEQFF.

V gene TRBV7-9 combines with J gene TRBJ1-2; perhaps TRBD1 as D (5 bases). Trimming removed 3 bases at V and 2 bases at J, with 19 bases between. The germline V gene encodes CDR1 SEHNR and CDR2 FQNEAQ (reference sequence). The CDR3 length is 17 residues. CDR3 in amino acids: CASSLDLLTAPNYGYTF. The CDR3, as DNA: TGTGCCAGCAGCTTGGACCTGTTGACAGCTCCAAACTATGGCTACACCTTC.

This clonotype was picked up many times. The rearrangement joins TRBV6-5 to TRBJ2-2; 8 nucleotides align to TRBD2. With V trimmed by 2 bases and J by 1 base, 3 bases remained unmatched. The CDR3 runs 16 residues. The germline V gene has CDR1 MNHEY and CDR2 SVGAGI. CDR3 region: CASSYGLAGNTGELFF. The CDR3 nucleotides read TGTGCCAGCAGTTACGGGCTAGCGGGGAACACCGGGGAGCTGTTTTTT.

The J gene is TRBJ2-3, the V gene TRBV5-6, with 8 bases that match TRBD2. The CDR3 has 14 amino acids. Germline V gives CDR1 SGHDT, CDR2 YYEEEE. Trimming took 4 bases from V and 4 from J; bases not matched to a gene: 5. The CDR3 nucleotides are TGTGCCAGCAGCCTTAGCGGGAAGGCAGATACGCAGTATTTT. Amino acid sequence: CASSLSGKADTQYF.

This chain joins TRBV9 and TRBJ2-3; D not resolved. Trimming cost V 3 bases and J 0 bases, with 5 bases left between them. The CDR3 has 13 residues. Germline CDR1 is SGDLS and CDR2 is YYNGEE. CDR3 loop: CASSAESTDTQYF. The CDR3 region has the DNA TGTGCCAGCAGCGCAGAAAGCACAGATACGCAGTATTTT.

The V and J genes are TRBV6-2 or TRBV6-3 and TRBJ2-3, with D uncertain. The germline gives CDR1 MNHEY, CDR2 SVGEGT. This CDR3 is 18 amino acids long. Trimming left V 1 base short and J 5 bases short, with 22 bases between. DNA of the CDR3: TGTGCCAGCAGTTACTTGGCGATGCGGAGCTTGGGAAGAGATACGCAGTATTTT. This translates into CASSYLAMRSLGRDTQYF.

This clonotype was seen only a few times. The chain combines TRBV5-6 with TRBJ2-1; tentative D call: TRBD2 (6 bases). Deletions cut 4 bases from V and 4 bases from J, with 15 bases between. This CDR3 is 15 amino acids long. Germline loops: CDR1 SGHDT, CDR2 YYEEEE. CDR3 sequence (DNA): TGTGCCAGCAGCCACGGGACTGGTAGATACAATGAGCAGTTCTTC. Amino acid sequence: CASSHGTGRYNEQFF. The full variable domain, its missing parts supplied by reference TRBV5-6 and TRBJ2-1, is DAGVTQSPTHLIKTRGQQVTLRCSPKSGHDTVSWYQQALGQGPQFIFQYYEEEERQRGNFPDRFSGHQFPNYSSELNVNALLLGDSALYLCASSHGTGRYNEQFFGPGTRLTVL.

The chain carries TRBV20-1 and TRBJ2-1, with 9 positions matching TRBD2. CDR1 DFQATT and CDR2 SNEGSKA come from the germline V gene (reference sequence). The CDR3 length is 16 residues. The V gene end was trimmed by 0 bases and the J gene end by 8 bases; junction bases not matched to a gene: 11. The CDR3 region has the DNA TGCAGTGCTAGAGATGAGGATAGCGGGAGATTTGATGAGCAGTTCTTC. It specifies CSARDEDSGRFDEQFF.

The chain couples TRBV2 to TRBJ2-2; the match to TRBD2 covers 9 bases. The CDR3 runs to 17 residues. Losses at the gene ends were 2 bases for V and 0 bases for J; bases not matched to a gene: 4. Germline values: CDR1 SNHLY, CDR2 FYNNEI. CDR3 amino acids: CASSEFAGGPNTGELFF. For the CDR3, the DNA is TGTGCCAGCAGTGAATTTGCGGGGGGGCCGAACACCGGGGAGCTGTTTTTT.

This clonotype came up a few times. The chain recombines TRBV20-1 with TRBJ2-1, with D unresolved. Germline lookup yields CDR1 DFQATT and CDR2 SNEGSKA (reference sequence). V was pared by 6 bases and J by 0 bases, with 9 bases between. The CDR3 is 13 amino acids. This CDR3 reads CSAPVISYNEQFF. The CDR3 DNA is TGCAGTGCGCCTGTCATCTCCTACAATGAGCAGTTCTTC.

This clonotype was observed a handful of times. The V and J genes are TRBV7-7 and TRBJ2-5; D perhaps matches TRBD1 (5 bases). This CDR3 has 15 residues. V gave up 7 bases and J gave up 3 bases, with 18 bases separating them. Germline CDR1 SSHAT, CDR2 FNYEAQ (reference sequence). The CDR3: CASTRLRLGEETQYF. The CDR3 nucleotides read TGTGCCAGCACCCGACTTCGGTTAGGGGAAGAGACCCAGTACTTC.

In its sample, this clonotype was seen a few times. This sequence joins TRBV6-2 or TRBV6-3 and TRBJ1-5; 7 bases are shared with TRBD1. With 2 bases clipped from V and 5 bases from J, the junction kept 9 bases outside the gene matches. The CDR3 totals 16 residues. Germline values: CDR1 MNHEY, CDR2 SVGEGT. CDR3 coding DNA: TGTGCCAGCAGTTACGAGGGGGCTGTCGTATATCAGCCCCAGCATTTT. It yields the protein CASSYEGAVVYQPQHF.